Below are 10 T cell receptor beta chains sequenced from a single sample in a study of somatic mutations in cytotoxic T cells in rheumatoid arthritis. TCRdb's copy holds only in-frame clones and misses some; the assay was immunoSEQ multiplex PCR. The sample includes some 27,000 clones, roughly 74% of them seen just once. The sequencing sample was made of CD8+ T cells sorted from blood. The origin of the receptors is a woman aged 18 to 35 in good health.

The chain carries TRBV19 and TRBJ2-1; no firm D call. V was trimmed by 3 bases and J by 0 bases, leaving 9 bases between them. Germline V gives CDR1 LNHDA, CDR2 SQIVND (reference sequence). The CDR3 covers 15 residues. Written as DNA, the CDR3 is TGTGCCAGTAGTATCCAATTGAGCTCCTACAATGAGCAGTTCTTC. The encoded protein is CASSIQLSSYNEQFF.

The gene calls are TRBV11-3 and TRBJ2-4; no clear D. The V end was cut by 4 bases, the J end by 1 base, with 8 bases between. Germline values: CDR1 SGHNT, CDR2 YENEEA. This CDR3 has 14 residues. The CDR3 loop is CASSSTTAKNIQYF. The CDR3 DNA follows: TGTGCCAGCAGCTCCACAACGGCCAAAAACATTCAGTACTTC.

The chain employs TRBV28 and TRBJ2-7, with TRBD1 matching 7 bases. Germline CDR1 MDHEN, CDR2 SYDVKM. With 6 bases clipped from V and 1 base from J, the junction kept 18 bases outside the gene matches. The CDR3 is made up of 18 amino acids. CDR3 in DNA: TGTGCCAGCAGACCGATTATCCTTAGGGGGCCTAAGTCCTACGAGCAGTACTTC. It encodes CASRPIILRGPKSYEQYF.

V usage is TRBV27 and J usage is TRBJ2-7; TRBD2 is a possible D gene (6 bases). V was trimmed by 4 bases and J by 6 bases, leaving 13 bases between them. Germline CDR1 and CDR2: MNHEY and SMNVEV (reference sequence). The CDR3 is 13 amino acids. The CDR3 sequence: CASSSGASGEQYF. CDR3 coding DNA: TGTGCCAGCAGTTCGGGAGCATCGGGCGAGCAGTACTTC.

CDR3 amino acids: CSVAGLGLEETQYF. The CDR3 DNA sequence: TGCAGCGTTGCAGGACTAGGGTTGGAAGAGACCCAGTACTTC. This chain connects TRBV29-1 to TRBJ2-5; TRBD2 aligns across 7 bases. This CDR3 is 14 amino acids long. Germline lookup yields CDR1 SQVTM and CDR2 ANQGSEA. Trimming cost V 4 bases and J 3 bases; bases outside gene matches: 8.

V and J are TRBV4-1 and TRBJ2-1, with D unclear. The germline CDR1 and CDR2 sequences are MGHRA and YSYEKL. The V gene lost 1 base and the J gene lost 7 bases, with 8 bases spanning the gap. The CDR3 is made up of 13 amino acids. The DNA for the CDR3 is TGCGCCAGCAGCCAAGCGTATCTAAATGAGCAGTTCTTC. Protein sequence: CASSQAYLNEQFF.

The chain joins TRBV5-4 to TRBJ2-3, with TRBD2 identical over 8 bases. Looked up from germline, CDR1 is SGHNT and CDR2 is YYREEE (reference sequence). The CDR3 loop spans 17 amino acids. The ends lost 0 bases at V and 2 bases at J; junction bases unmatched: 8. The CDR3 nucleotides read TGTGCCAGCAGCTTGGTTAGCGGGAAGCCTTACACAGATACGCAGTATTTT. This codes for CASSLVSGKPYTDTQYF.

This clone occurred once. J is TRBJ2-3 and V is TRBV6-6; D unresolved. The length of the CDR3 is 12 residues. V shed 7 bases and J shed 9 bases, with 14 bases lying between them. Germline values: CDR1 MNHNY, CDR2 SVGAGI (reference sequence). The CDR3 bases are TGTGCCAGCACCTTAGATGAGGACACGCAGTATTTT. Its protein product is CASTLDEDTQYF.

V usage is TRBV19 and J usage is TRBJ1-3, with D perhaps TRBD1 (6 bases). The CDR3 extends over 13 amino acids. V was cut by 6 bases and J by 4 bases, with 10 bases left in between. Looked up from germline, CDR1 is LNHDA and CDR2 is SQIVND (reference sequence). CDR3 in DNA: TGTGCCAGTAGCCCCGACAGGGGAAACACCATATATTTT. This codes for CASSPDRGNTIYF.

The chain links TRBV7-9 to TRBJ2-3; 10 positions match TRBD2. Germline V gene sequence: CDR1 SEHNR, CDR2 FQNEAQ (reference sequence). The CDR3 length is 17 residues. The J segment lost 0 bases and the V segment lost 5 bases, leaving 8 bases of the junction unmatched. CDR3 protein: CASSNLAGGPSTDTQYF. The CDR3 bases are TGTGCCAGCAGCAACTTAGCGGGAGGACCTAGCACAGATACGCAGTATTTT.